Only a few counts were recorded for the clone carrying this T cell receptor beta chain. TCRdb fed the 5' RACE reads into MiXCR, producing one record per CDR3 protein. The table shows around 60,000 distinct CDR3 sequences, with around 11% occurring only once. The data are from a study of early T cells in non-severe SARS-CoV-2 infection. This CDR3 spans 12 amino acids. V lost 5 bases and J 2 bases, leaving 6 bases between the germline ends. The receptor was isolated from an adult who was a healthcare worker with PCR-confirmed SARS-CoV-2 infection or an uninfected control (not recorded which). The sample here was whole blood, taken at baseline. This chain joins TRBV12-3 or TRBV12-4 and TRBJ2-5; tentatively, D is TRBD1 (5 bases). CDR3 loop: CASSRQQETQYF. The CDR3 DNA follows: TGTGCCAGCAGTAGACAGCAAGAGACCCAGTACTTC.